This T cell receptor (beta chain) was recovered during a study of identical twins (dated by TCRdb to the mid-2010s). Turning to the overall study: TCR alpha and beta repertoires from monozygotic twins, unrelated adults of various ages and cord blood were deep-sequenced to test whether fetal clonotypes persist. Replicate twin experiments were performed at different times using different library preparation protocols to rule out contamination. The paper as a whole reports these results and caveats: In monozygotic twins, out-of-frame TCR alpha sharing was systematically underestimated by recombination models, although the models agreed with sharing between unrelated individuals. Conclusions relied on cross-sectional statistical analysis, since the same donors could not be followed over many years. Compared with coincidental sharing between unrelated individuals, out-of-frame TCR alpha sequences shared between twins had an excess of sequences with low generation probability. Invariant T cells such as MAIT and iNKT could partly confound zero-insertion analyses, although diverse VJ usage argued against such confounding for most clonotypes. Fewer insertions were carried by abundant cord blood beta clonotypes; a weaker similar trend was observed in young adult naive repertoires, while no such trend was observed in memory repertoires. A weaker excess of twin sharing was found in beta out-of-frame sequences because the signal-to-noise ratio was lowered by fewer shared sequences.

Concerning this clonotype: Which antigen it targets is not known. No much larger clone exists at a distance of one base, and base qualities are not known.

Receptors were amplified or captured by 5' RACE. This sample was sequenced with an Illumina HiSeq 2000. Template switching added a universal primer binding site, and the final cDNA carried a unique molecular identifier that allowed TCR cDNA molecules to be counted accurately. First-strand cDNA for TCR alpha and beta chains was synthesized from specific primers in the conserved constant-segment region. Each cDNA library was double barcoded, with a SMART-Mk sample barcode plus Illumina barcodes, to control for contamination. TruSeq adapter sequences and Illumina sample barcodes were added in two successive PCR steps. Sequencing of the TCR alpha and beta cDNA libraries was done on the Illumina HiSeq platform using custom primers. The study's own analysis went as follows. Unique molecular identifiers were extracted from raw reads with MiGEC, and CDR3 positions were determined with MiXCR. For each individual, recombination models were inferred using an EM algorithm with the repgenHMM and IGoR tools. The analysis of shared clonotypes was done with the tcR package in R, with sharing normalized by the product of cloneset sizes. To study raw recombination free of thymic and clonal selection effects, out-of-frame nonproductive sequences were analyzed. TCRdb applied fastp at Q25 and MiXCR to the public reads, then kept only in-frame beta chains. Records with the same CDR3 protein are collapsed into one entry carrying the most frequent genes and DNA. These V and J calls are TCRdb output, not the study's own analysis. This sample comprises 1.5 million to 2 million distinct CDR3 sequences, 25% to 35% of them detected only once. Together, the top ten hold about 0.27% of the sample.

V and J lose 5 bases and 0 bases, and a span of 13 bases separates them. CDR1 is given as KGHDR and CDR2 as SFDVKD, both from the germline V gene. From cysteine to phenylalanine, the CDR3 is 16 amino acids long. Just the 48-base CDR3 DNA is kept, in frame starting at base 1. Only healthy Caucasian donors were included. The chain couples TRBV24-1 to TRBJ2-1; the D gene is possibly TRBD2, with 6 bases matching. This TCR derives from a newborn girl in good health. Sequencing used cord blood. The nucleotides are TGTGCCACCAGTGCCGGGGACTTTGACTCCTACAATGAGCAGTTCTTC. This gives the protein CATSAGDFDSYNEQFF.